These 32 T cell receptor beta chains originate from one sample sequenced in a study of technical replicates of blood from a few donors. Data came from immunoSEQ multiplex PCR; TCRdb stores just in-frame clones and leaves some out. The data contain roughly 80,000 clones, about 95% of them seen just once; the ten biggest clones take up 0.38%. The sample consisted of T cells isolated from PBMCs. The origin of the receptors is a human donor in good health.

This chain joins TRBV28 and TRBJ2-7; D remains unclear. V lost 3 bases and J 3 bases, leaving 6 bases between the germline ends. CDR3 length equals 12 residues. Germline V gene data show CDR1 as MDHEN and CDR2 as SYDVKM. The CDR3 loop reads CASSFNSYEQYF. DNA for the CDR3: TGTGCCAGCAGTTTTAACAGCTACGAGCAGTACTTC.

The genes are TRBV7-9 and TRBJ1-5; no firm D call. This CDR3 is 13 amino acids long. V was trimmed by 7 bases and J by 11 bases, leaving 18 bases between them. Looked up from germline, CDR1 is SEHNR and CDR2 is FQNEAQ (reference sequence). In DNA, the CDR3 is TGTGCCAGCACTCTTGGGCCATTAGGAACCCAGCATTTT. It encodes CASTLGPLGTQHF.

As regards this clone: The sample carries other DNA sequences with the same CDR3. Written as DNA, the CDR3 is TGCAGCGTTGAAGCAGGGGGAAATGGCTACACCTTC. As protein: CSVEAGGNGYTF. This chain links TRBV29-1 with TRBJ1-2; 7 bases line up with TRBD1. Germline CDR1 SQVTM, CDR2 ANQGSEA. The V gene end was trimmed by 1 base and the J gene end by 6 bases; junction bases not matched to a gene: 2. This CDR3 is 12 amino acids long.

This clone was observed a single time. This sequence joins TRBV7-3 and TRBJ1-1; D is perhaps TRBD1 (5 bases). CDR3 length: 13 amino acids. Germline lookup yields CDR1 SGHTA and CDR2 FQGTGA. With 6 bases removed from V and 5 bases from J, the gap between germline ends came to 13 bases. The CDR3 DNA follows: TGTGCCAGCAGTCCCTCAGGGTTGACTGAAGCTTTCTTT. This sequence encodes CASSPSGLTEAFF.

This chain joins TRBV28 and TRBJ1-1, with 7 positions matching TRBD1. After removal of 7 bases from V and 1 base from J, the junction contained 6 bases not matched to a gene. The germline V gene encodes CDR1 MDHEN and CDR2 SYDVKM. The CDR3 is 14 residues long. Here the CDR3 reads CASKQGPKNTEAFF. In nucleotides, the CDR3 is TGTGCCAGCAAACAGGGGCCTAAGAACACTGAAGCTTTCTTT.

This chain's CDR3 is CASSLLGDSSYEQYF. The CDR3 nucleotides read TGTGCCAGCAGTTTATTAGGGGACAGCTCCTACGAGCAGTACTTC. V gene TRBV27 combines with J gene TRBJ2-7; the match to TRBD1 covers 7 bases. The ends lost 1 base at V and 0 bases at J; junction bases unmatched: 3. The CDR3 consists of 15 residues. Germline CDR1 and CDR2: MNHEY and SMNVEV (reference sequence).

Comment on this clone: At one end, the junction sequence differs from germline, possibly due to a read error. The chain combines TRBV11-2 with TRBJ1-1; TRBD1 agrees at 10 bases. The CDR3 loop spans 14 amino acids. The germline gives CDR1 SGHAT, CDR2 FQNNGV. CDR3 residues: CASSFYTGTGALSF. The CDR3 region has the DNA TGTGCCAGCAGCTTCTACACCGGGACAGGGGCTTTGTCCTTT.

This chain connects TRBV6-5 to TRBJ2-7, with TRBD2 identical over 7 bases. The germline V gene has CDR1 MNHEY and CDR2 SVGAGI. This CDR3 has 14 residues. Germline trimming cut 4 bases from V and 2 bases from J; bases unmatched to any gene: 5. The CDR3 loop reads CASSLASGPYEQYF. In DNA form, the CDR3 reads TGTGCCAGCAGTTTGGCTAGCGGACCCTACGAGCAGTACTTC.

This chain joins TRBV5-4 and TRBJ1-1; 8 bases match TRBD1. V was clipped by 4 bases and J by 5 bases; unmatched bases: 13. Germline CDR1 is SGHNT and CDR2 is YYREEE (reference sequence). The CDR3 loop spans 16 amino acids. CDR3 sequence (DNA): TGTGCCAGCAGCCCCGGACAGGGTACGTTTTGGACTGAAGCTTTCTTT. Its protein is CASSPGQGTFWTEAFF.

The chain carries TRBV7-9 and TRBJ2-7, with TRBD2 matching over 7 bases. The V gene's germline CDR1 is SEHNR and CDR2 FQNEAQ (reference sequence). This CDR3 is built from 12 residues. J gave up 4 bases and V 5 bases, and 2 bases lay outside the gene matches. The CDR3 coding sequence is TGTGCCAGCAGCGCGGGGGAGTACGAGCAGTACTTC. This sequence encodes CASSAGEYEQYF.

The chain has TRBV7-9 and TRBJ2-7, with D tentatively TRBD2 (7 bases). The germline gives CDR1 SEHNR, CDR2 FQNEAQ (reference sequence). V lost 3 bases and J lost 4, with 19 bases in between. The CDR3 has 16 residues. As DNA, the CDR3 is TGTGCCAGCAGCTTCGATGGGGGGGGCAATCGATACGAGCAGTACTTC. Its translation: CASSFDGGGNRYEQYF.

V usage is TRBV9 and J usage is TRBJ2-2, with 10 bases fitting TRBD2. CDR1 is SGDLS and CDR2 is YYNGEE in the germline V gene. The V segment lost 3 bases and the J segment 9 bases; nucleotides outside the gene matches: 2. The CDR3 contains 13 residues. CDR3 residues: CASSEGLARELFF. Here the CDR3 DNA reads TGTGCCAGCAGCGAGGGACTAGCGCGGGAGCTGTTTTTT.

This clone appeared once. V gene TRBV11-2 combines with J gene TRBJ2-7, with D perhaps matching TRBD1 (5 bases). V was cut by 0 bases and J by 7 bases, with 16 bases left in between. This CDR3 spans 15 amino acids. Per the germline V gene, CDR1 is SGHAT and CDR2 is FQNNGV. In DNA form, the CDR3 reads TGTGCCAGCAGCTTAGATGGGGCCCTGGATTTGGAGCAGTACTTC. It translates to CASSLDGALDLEQYF.

This clone was counted a single time. V is TRBV27 and J is TRBJ2-7; the D gene is possibly TRBD2 (6 bases). Trimming stripped 0 bases from V and 3 bases from J, with 12 bases between. CDR3 length: 15 amino acids. Germline assignment: CDR1 MNHEY and CDR2 SMNVEV (reference sequence). The CDR3 protein is CASSLSPGLSYEQYF. DNA for the CDR3: TGTGCCAGCAGTTTATCGCCTGGACTAAGCTACGAGCAGTACTTC.

The chain uses TRBV20-1 and TRBJ1-2; TRBD1 is a possible D gene (5 bases). CDR1 and CDR2 (germline): DFQATT, SNEGSKA (reference sequence). The length of the CDR3 is 11 residues. V was cut by 3 bases and J by 8 bases, with 10 bases left in between. CDR3 nucleotide sequence: TGCAGTGCTAGCAGGGTGCTCGGCTACACCTTC. Translation: CSASRVLGYTF.

The chain couples TRBV7-9 to TRBJ2-1; 12 nucleotides line up with TRBD2. This CDR3 has 14 residues. J was trimmed by 6 bases and V by 3 bases; bases with no gene match: 0. Germline V gene sequence: CDR1 SEHNR, CDR2 FQNEAQ (reference sequence). This chain's CDR3 is CASSLGLAGNEQFF. CDR3 nucleotide sequence: TGTGCCAGCAGCTTGGGACTAGCGGGCAATGAGCAGTTCTTC. Together with reference TRBV7-9 and TRBJ2-1, the CDR3 gives the full variable domain: DTGVSQNPRHKITKRGQNVTFRCDPISEHNRLYWYRQTLGQGPEFLTYFQNEAQLEKSRLLSDRFSAERPKGSFSTLEIQRTEQGDSAMYLCASSLGLAGNEQFFGPGTRLTVL.

This sequence joins TRBV28 and TRBJ1-5, with 7 bases that match TRBD1. Trimming at V came to 6 bases and at J to 0 bases, leaving 5 bases not matched to a gene. CDR1 is MDHEN, CDR2 SYDVKM, per germline. The CDR3 has 15 residues. The CDR3 loop reads CASRQTGDSNQPQHF. The CDR3 coding sequence is TGTGCCAGCAGGCAAACAGGGGATAGCAATCAGCCCCAGCATTTT.

V gene TRBV5-6 combines with J gene TRBJ1-2; D possibly corresponds to TRBD1 (5 bases). V was clipped by 2 bases and J by 7 bases, with 12 bases between them. In germline, CDR1 is SGHDT, CDR2 YYEEEE. The CDR3 sequence is 13 residues long. The CDR3 region is CASSLGRAGGYTF. Written as DNA, the CDR3 is TGTGCCAGCAGCTTAGGCAGGGCTGGTGGCTACACCTTC.

J is TRBJ2-7 and V is TRBV19, with 15 bases lining up with TRBD2. J was trimmed by 4 bases and V by 5 bases; bases with no gene match: 9. This CDR3 spans 17 amino acids. Germline V gene sequence: CDR1 LNHDA, CDR2 SQIVND (reference sequence). The CDR3 sequence: CASSQGLAGGPRYEQYF. Written as DNA, the CDR3 is TGTGCCAGTAGTCAAGGACTAGCGGGAGGGCCTCGGTACGAGCAGTACTTC. Full variable domain (missing parts from reference TRBV19 and TRBJ2-7): DGGITQSPKYLFRKEGQNVTLSCEQNLNHDAMYWYRQDPGQGLRLIYYSQIVNDFQKGDIAEGYSVSREKKESFPLTVTSAQKNPTAFYLCASSQGLAGGPRYEQYFGPGTRLTVT.

This chain uses TRBV27 with TRBJ2-2; 10 nucleotides match TRBD2. Germline loops: CDR1 MNHEY, CDR2 SMNVEV (reference sequence). This CDR3 contains 15 residues. Trimming at V came to 8 bases and at J to 0 bases, leaving 3 bases not matched to a gene. The CDR3 here is CASGLAGANTGELFF. In nucleotides, the CDR3 is TGTGCCAGCGGGCTAGCGGGGGCGAACACCGGGGAGCTGTTTTTT.

DNA for the CDR3: TGCGCCAGCAGCTTGGAGCTAGCGGCTCTCACCGGGGAGCTGTTTTTT. Its protein is CASSLELAALTGELFF. This chain connects TRBV5-1 to TRBJ2-2, with 7 bases fitting TRBD2. This CDR3 spans 16 amino acids. J lost 4 bases, V lost 0 bases, and 6 bases had no gene match. The germline V gene encodes CDR1 SGHRS and CDR2 YFSETQ. Drawing the rest from reference TRBV5-1 and TRBJ2-2, the complete variable domain is KAGVTQTPRYLIKTRGQQVTLSCSPISGHRSVSWYQQTPGQGLQFLFEYFSETQRNKGNFPGRFSGRQFSNSRSEMNVSTLELGDSALYLCASSLELAALTGELFFGEGSRLTVL.

V is TRBV28 and J is TRBJ2-2; D is unclear. Germline values: CDR1 MDHEN, CDR2 SYDVKM. This CDR3 is built from 13 residues. Trimming took 3 bases from V and 5 from J, leaving 7 bases between them. The CDR3 loop is CASSFAETGELFF. The CDR3 nucleotides read TGTGCCAGCAGTTTTGCAGAAACCGGGGAGCTGTTTTTT.

This chain links TRBV7-9 with TRBJ2-1, with 11 bases aligning to TRBD2. This CDR3 comprises 15 residues. The germline gives CDR1 SEHNR, CDR2 FQNEAQ (reference sequence). The J segment lost 4 bases and the V segment lost 5 bases, leaving 4 bases of the junction unmatched. The CDR3 here is CASSPGLAAYNEQFF. CDR3 DNA sequence: TGTGCCAGCAGCCCGGGACTAGCGGCTTACAATGAGCAGTTCTTC.

This rearrangement joins TRBV28 to TRBJ1-5; 7 bases are a match to TRBD1. V gave up 3 bases and J gave up 5 bases; unmatched junction bases: 4. CDR3 length: 14 amino acids. Germline CDR1 is MDHEN and CDR2 is SYDVKM. CDR3 sequence reads: CASSLGQSDQPQHF. The CDR3 bases are TGTGCCAGCAGTTTGGGACAGAGTGATCAGCCCCAGCATTTT.

The chain joins TRBV4-2 to TRBJ1-5; D ambiguous. Trimming shortened V by 0 bases and J by 6 bases, and 12 bases separated the two germline ends. CDR1 is LGHNA and CDR2 is YNFKEQ in the germline V gene. The CDR3 is 15 residues long. The CDR3 coding sequence is TGTGCCAGCAGCCAAGAGGTGGGCCGGGGTCAGCCCCAGCATTTT. It yields the protein CASSQEVGRGQPQHF.

The chain links TRBV4-2 to TRBJ2-5; 9 nucleotides line up with TRBD2. Germline CDR1 reads LGHNA; CDR2 reads YNFKEQ. J was trimmed by 0 bases and V by 0 bases; bases with no gene match: 8. CDR3 length: 18 amino acids. The DNA of the CDR3 is TGTGCCAGCAGCCAAGAAGTAGTAGCGGGGGTCTACCAAGAGACCCAGTACTTC. It is translated as CASSQEVVAGVYQETQYF.

This chain connects TRBV27 to TRBJ2-1; weak D call: TRBD1 (5 bases). Trimming took 4 bases from V and 7 from J, leaving 17 bases between them. This CDR3 comprises 15 residues. From germline, CDR1 is MNHEY and CDR2 SMNVEV (reference sequence). The CDR3 nucleotides are TGTGCCAGCAGTTCAAGGGGCGAATTTGTGAATGAGCAGTTCTTC. It yields the protein CASSSRGEFVNEQFF.

Concerning this clone: Relative to the germline gene, one junction end is altered; a read error may explain this. The chain combines TRBV7-9 with TRBJ1-1; possible D gene TRBD1, 6 bases. Germline V lookup: CDR1 SEHNR, CDR2 FQNEAQ (reference sequence). This CDR3 comprises 13 residues. The CDR3 DNA reads as TGTGCCAGCCCCACAACAGGGAACGCTGAAGCTTTCTTT. Its protein is CASPTTGNAEAFF.

To note about this clone: Other DNA sequences of this sample code for an identical CDR3. The rearrangement joins TRBV9 to TRBJ2-1; tentative D call: TRBD2 (6 bases). Germline assignment: CDR1 SGDLS and CDR2 YYNGEE. The CDR3 loop spans 12 amino acids. Trimming removed 2 bases from V and 10 bases from J, with 10 bases in between. The CDR3 DNA follows: TGTGCCAGCAGCGTGAGGCGGGGCGAGCAGTTCTTC. Amino acids: CASSVRRGEQFF.

This chain links TRBV7-9 with TRBJ1-2, with D hard to call. Germline CDR1 is SEHNR and CDR2 is FQNEAQ (reference sequence). This CDR3 contains 12 residues. Between the trimmed V and J ends, which lost 1 base and 5 bases, there was a span of 5 bases. CDR3 in amino acids: CASSLDLYGYTF. CDR3 bases: TGTGCCAGCAGCTTAGATCTTTATGGCTACACCTTC. The full variable domain, its missing parts supplied by reference TRBV7-9 and TRBJ1-2, is DTGVSQNPRHKITKRGQNVTFRCDPISEHNRLYWYRQTLGQGPEFLTYFQNEAQLEKSRLLSDRFSAERPKGSFSTLEIQRTEQGDSAMYLCASSLDLYGYTFGSGTRLTVV.

This chain links TRBV27 with TRBJ2-1; no definite D call. Germline V gene sequence: CDR1 MNHEY, CDR2 SMNVEV (reference sequence). Trimming took off 5 bases at V and 2 bases at J, with 4 bases between the two ends. There are 12 residues in the CDR3. The CDR3 DNA sequence: TGTGCCAGCAGTCCCGCCTACAATGAGCAGTTCTTC. This codes for CASSPAYNEQFF.

This chain connects TRBV6-6 to TRBJ1-4; D call uncertain. V lost 2 bases and J lost 10, with 8 bases in between. This CDR3 has 12 amino acids. CDR1 is MNHNY and CDR2 is SVGAGI in the germline V gene (reference sequence). The CDR3 sequence: CASSYESGKLFF. The DNA of the CDR3 is TGTGCCAGCAGTTACGAAAGCGGAAAACTGTTTTTT.